This note documents a single T cell receptor (beta chain) sequence. The antigen is unknown. This CDR3 has 15 amino acids. This sample stems from a study of graft-versus-host responses after intestinal transplantation. Study overall: Recipients had transplants, and these were multivisceral, liver-intestinal, or isolated intestinal.

Study outcomes and limitations: Early post-transplant HvG declines were associated with peak circulating GvH clone levels. GvH clones occurred in recipient marrow; some first appeared in ileum or blood.

The repertoire was sequenced with immunoSEQ multiplex PCR; TCRdb's copy has only in-frame clones and lacks some. The profile shows around 95,000 clones, roughly 84% of them singletons. Specimen: unstimulated CD4+ T cells sorted from spleen or lymph node cells, collected before transplant. This chain connects TRBV1 to TRBJ2-7; the D segment call TRBD1 is taken from the table without a DNA check. TRBV1 is a pseudogene. The clonotype was recovered from a human donor who was the organ donor for an intestinal transplant. The CDR3, as DNA: TGCACCAGCAGCCAGGGGCTGCCGGATCTCTACGAGCAGTACTTC. Translated, it gives CTSSQGLPDLYEQYF.